The clone carrying this TCR beta chain was picked up one time. Germline assignment: CDR1 LNHDA and CDR2 SQIVND (reference sequence). Trimming left V 2 bases short and J 5 bases short, with 7 bases between. The length of the CDR3 is 14 residues. Authors' analysis steps: Reference gene primer amplification yielded estimated nucleated cell counts. Sequenced by immunoSEQ multiplex PCR; TCRdb stores in-frame clones only, minus some. V and J calls and clone size are given by that table; D and trimming were obtained from the DNA. The sample yields about 160,000 clones, 75% to 90% seen once. The sample is drawn from a study of blood T cell repertoires in COVID-19. Study information: Sites across the United States, Italy and Spain contributed samples from acute and convalescent COVID-19. In each case, the material was cDNA or gDNA derived from T cells, B-cell-depleted T cells, or PBMCs.

This TCR derives from a man aged 70 or older with acute or convalescent COVID-19. J is TRBJ1-6 and V is TRBV19, with D uncertain. Sequenced: peripheral blood. The CDR3 protein is CASSIMSDNSPLHF. In DNA form, the CDR3 reads TGTGCCAGTAGTATAATGTCGGATAATTCACCCCTCCACTTT.